Listed below are T cell receptor beta chains from one sample, sequenced in a study of a mutant IDH1 vaccine in newly diagnosed glioma. These receptors have no known antigen. This table comes from immunoSEQ multiplex PCR, and its TCRdb copy is limited to in-frame clones, with some not included. The data contain approximately 60,000 clones, roughly 74% of them singletons. Sequences were derived from PBMCs, sampled from a glioma patient whose treatment included an IDH1 peptide vaccine. The origin of the receptors is a man aged 50-60 years with glioma. Each CDR3 is given with its conserved first and last residue. A D gene is named only where the DNA matches it firmly. Clone size is shown for a subset of rows, as once, few, many or a class of expanded clone.

. few TRBJ2-7 TRBV11-3 TGTGCCAGCAGCTTGGGAGACACCGGCGAGCAGTACTTC CASSLGDTGEQYF
TRBD2 . TRBJ2-7 TRBV6-5 TGTGCCAGCACGGGAGCGGGGACCTACGAGCAGTACTTC CASTGAGTYEQYF
TRBD2 . TRBJ2-1 TRBV6-8 TGTGCCAGCAGTTACGCCCGGACTAGCGGGCATAACAATGAGCAGTTCTTC CASSYARTSGHNNEQFF
. few TRBJ2-7 TRBV6-6 TGTGCCAGCCTTCGGGGCGACGAGCAGTACTTC CASLRGDEQYF
. . TRBJ1-3 TRBV4-2 TGTGCCAGCCTCGGAGATTCTGGAAACACCATATATTTT CASLGDSGNTIYF
. . TRBJ2-1 TRBV11-1 TGTGCCAGCAGCTTAGGGGGGGAGGCCTCCTACAATGAGCAGTTCTTC CASSLGGEASYNEQFF
. . TRBJ2-3 TRBV14 TGTGCCAGCAGCCTAGCGGATACGCAGTATTTT CASSLADTQYF
. . TRBJ2-7 TRBV6-5 TGTGCCAGCAGTTACTCTCAAACTCCGGGAGACAAGCAGTACTTC CASSYSQTPGDKQYF
TRBD1 . TRBJ2-3 TRBV29-1 TGCAGCTCAAGGGGGCGTCAAGGTGGAGATACGCAGTATTTT CSSRGRQGGDTQYF
. few TRBJ2-1 TRBV11-2 TGTGCCAGCAGCTTATCCGACCAGCAGGGCCATGAGCAGTTCTTC CASSLSDQQGHEQFF
TRBD1 . TRBJ2-7 TRBV9 TGTGCCAGCAGCGCCAACGTTCCGGGACAGGTCCCCTACGAGCAGTACTTC CASSANVPGQVPYEQYF
. . TRBJ2-2 TRBV5-6 TGTGCCAGCAGCTTAGGGGGAACGAACACCGGGGAGCTGTTTTTT CASSLGGTNTGELFF
. . TRBJ1-1 TRBV4-1 TGCGCCAGCAGCCAAAAGGGGGGGGCGAACACTGAAGCTTTCTTT CASSQKGGANTEAFF
. . TRBJ1-6 TRBV2 TGTGCCAGCAGTGTTGGTTCACCCCTCCACTTT CASSVGSPLHF
TRBD1 once TRBJ1-2 TRBV28 TGTGCCAGCAGGGCGGGACAGGAAAGAGGCTACACCTTC CASRAGQERGYTF
. . TRBJ2-7 TRBV9 TGTGCCAGCAGCGCCCAGGGTGGTGGCTACGAGCAGTACTTC CASSAQGGGYEQYF
TRBD1 . TRBJ1-5 TRBV6-6 TGTGCCAGCAGCAGCCCCGGGACAGGGGGAAATCAGCCCCAGCATTTT CASSSPGTGGNQPQHF
. . TRBJ2-3 TRBV7-2 TGTGCCAGCACCCTCGAGCTTGGGGGGTCAGATACGCAGTATTTT CASTLELGGSDTQYF
TRBD1 . TRBJ2-1 TRBV6-5 TGTGCCAGCAGTTACTTACCGCCGGGACAGGCAGGTGAGCAGTTCTTC CASSYLPPGQAGEQFF
TRBD2 few TRBJ2-5 TRBV5-1 TGCGCCAGCAGCTTTACCAGCGGGGGGGCCTCAGAGACCCAGTACTTC CASSFTSGGASETQYF
. . TRBJ2-5 TRBV9 TGTGCCAGCAGCTTGTCGACCTACAGGGCATCTGAGACCCAGTACTTC CASSLSTYRASETQYF
. medium-sized TRBJ2-7 TRBV10-3 TGTGCCATCAGTGGCAGGGGCTACGAGCAGTACTTC CAISGRGYEQYF
TRBD2 . TRBJ2-7 TRBV6-6 TGTGCCAGCAAGACGGGGGGCTACGAGCAGTACTTC CASKTGGYEQYF
. once TRBJ2-5 TRBV29-1 TGCAGCGGCTCTCTGGAGACCCAGTACTTC CSGSLETQYF
. . TRBJ1-3 TRBV10-1 TGCGCCAGCAGAGAAAGCTCTGGAAACACCATATATTTT CASRESSGNTIYF
. few TRBJ2-1 TRBV28 TGTGCCAGCAGTCCTACAGGGTCCGACAATGAGCAGTTCTTC CASSPTGSDNEQFF
. . TRBJ2-7 TRBV6-1 TGTGCCAGCAGGTCCTGGATGAGCTCCTACGAGCAGTACTTC CASRSWMSSYEQYF
. . TRBJ2-2 TRBV5-1 TGCGCCAGCTCAGGGCAGTCCGGGGAGCTGTTTTTT CASSGQSGELFF
. . TRBJ1-5 TRBV7-2 TGTGCCAGCAGCGGGTACGATCAGCCCCAGCATTTT CASSGYDQPQHF
. . TRBJ2-1 TRBV2 TGTGCCAGCAGCGGGGTGACAGACAATGAGCAGTTCTTC CASSGVTDNEQFF
TRBD1 . TRBJ2-3 TRBV5-4 TGTGCCAGCAGCCCCGCGACAGGGAACACAGATACGCAGTATTTT CASSPATGNTDTQYF
. . TRBJ1-2 TRBV28 TGTGCCAGCAGTTTCCGGACGGAAAACTCCTATGGCTACACCTTC CASSFRTENSYGYTF
. . TRBJ1-5 TRBV30 TGTGCCTGGAGTGTACGCGCAAACGGGGGGCAGCCCCAGCATTTT CAWSVRANGGQPQHF
. . TRBJ1-1 TRBV19 TGTGCCAGTAGTTCCAGGGTCACTGAAGCTTTCTTT CASSSRVTEAFF
TRBD2 once TRBJ2-1 TRBV4-1 TGCGCCAGCAGCCAAGAGGGGGCGGGGGGGCCGGGTGAGCAGTTCTTC CASSQEGAGGPGEQFF
. . TRBJ2-5 TRBV7-9 TGTGCCAGCACCCCCTACGGGCAAACACAGGAGACCCAGTACTTC CASTPYGQTQETQYF
TRBD1 . TRBJ1-2 TRBV6-6 TGTGCCAGCAGTCGTATACAGGGGGCGGGAGGCTACACCTTC CASSRIQGAGGYTF
. . TRBJ2-3 TRBV30 TGTGCCTGGAGCCCAAACACAGATACGCAGTATTTT CAWSPNTDTQYF
. . TRBJ1-4 TRBV5-1 TGCGCCAGCAGCTTGGGGGCTAATGAAAAACTGTTTTTT CASSLGANEKLFF
. many TRBJ2-3 TRBV7-2 TGTGCCAGCAGCTTAGAACTTCCATGGGGCTTAATCGCAGATACGCAGTATTTT CASSLELPWGLIADTQYF
. . TRBJ2-3 TRBV5-1 TGCGCCAGCACCTCGATGACAATCAGCACAGATACGCAGTATTTT CASTSMTISTDTQYF
TRBD2 few TRBJ2-3 TRBV5-1 TGCGCCAGCAGCTTGGAAATGGCGGGGGGGGCAGATACGCAGTATTTT CASSLEMAGGADTQYF
TRBD1 few TRBJ2-1 TRBV27 TGTGCCAGCAGTTCCGGGACAGGATTCTCCTACAATGAGCAGTTCTTC CASSSGTGFSYNEQFF
TRBD1 . TRBJ2-7 TRBV9 TGTGCCAGCAGCCCAACGACAGGGTTCTCGTACGAGCAGTACTTC CASSPTTGFSYEQYF
. . TRBJ1-5 TRBV5-4 TGTGCCAGCAGCTTGTGGGGGGAGCCGGTCGGGGCCCAGCATTTT CASSLWGEPVGAQHF
. few TRBJ2-2 TRBV7-7 TGTGCTAGCAGTCGACGGCCTAACACCGGGGAGCTGTTTTTT CASSRRPNTGELFF
. . TRBJ2-1 TRBV7-2 TGTGCCAGCAGTTCCCGCTCGGCAGGGTGGAATGAGCAGTTCTTC CASSSRSAGWNEQFF
. . TRBJ1-3 TRBV30 TGTGCCTTCGACGGGACGCAAGGAAACACCATATATTTT CAFDGTQGNTIYF
. . TRBJ1-4 TRBV2 TGTGCCAGCATCGAACAGGGAGGTAGTGAAAAACTGTTTTTT CASIEQGGSEKLFF
TRBD1 . TRBJ2-1 TRBV5-1 TGCGCCAGCAGCTTGGGACAGGGGAATAGTGAGCAGTTCTTC CASSLGQGNSEQFF
. few TRBJ1-4 TRBV19 TGTGCCAGTAGTATAGAAGCGACAGGATGGGATGAAAAACTGTTTTTT CASSIEATGWDEKLFF
TRBD1 . TRBJ1-3 TRBV11-2 TGTGCCAGCAGCCGGGGGGCAGGGGGCGAAGGAAACACCATATATTTT CASSRGAGGEGNTIYF
. . TRBJ1-1 TRBV10-3 TGTGCCGCCGAGGCAGGGGCGGGTACTGAAGCTTTCTTT CAAEAGAGTEAFF
. . TRBJ2-2 TRBV2 TGTGCCAGCAGTGGGTCCCATACCGGGGAGCTGTTTTTT CASSGSHTGELFF
. . TRBJ2-5 TRBV29-1 TGCAGCGTCCCTGGGTTCGGGGAGGTTAAAGAGACCCAGTACTTC CSVPGFGEVKETQYF